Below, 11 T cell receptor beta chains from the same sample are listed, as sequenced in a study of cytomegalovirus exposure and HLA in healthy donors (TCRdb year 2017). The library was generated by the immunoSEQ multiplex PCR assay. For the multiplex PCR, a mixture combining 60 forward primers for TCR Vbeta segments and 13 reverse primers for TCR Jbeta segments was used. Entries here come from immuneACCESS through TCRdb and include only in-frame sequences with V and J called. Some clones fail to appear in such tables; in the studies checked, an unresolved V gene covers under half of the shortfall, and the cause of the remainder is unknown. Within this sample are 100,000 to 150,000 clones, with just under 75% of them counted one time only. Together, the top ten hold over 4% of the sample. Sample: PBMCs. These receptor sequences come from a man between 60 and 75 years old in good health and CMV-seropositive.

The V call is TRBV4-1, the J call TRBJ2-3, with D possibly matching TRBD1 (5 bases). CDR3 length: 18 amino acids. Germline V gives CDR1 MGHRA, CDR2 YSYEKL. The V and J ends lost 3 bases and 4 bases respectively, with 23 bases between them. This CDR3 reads CASSHAPRPPGRADTQYF. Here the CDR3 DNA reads TGCGCCAGCAGCCACGCCCCCCGGCCCCCCGGCAGGGCAGATACGCAGTATTTT.

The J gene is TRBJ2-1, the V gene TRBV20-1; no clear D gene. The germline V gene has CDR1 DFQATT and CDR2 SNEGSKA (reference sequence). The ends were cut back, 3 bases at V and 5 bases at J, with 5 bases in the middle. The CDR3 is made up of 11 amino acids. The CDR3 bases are TGCAGTGCTAGGGCCGACAATGAGCAGTTCTTC. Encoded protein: CSARADNEQFF.

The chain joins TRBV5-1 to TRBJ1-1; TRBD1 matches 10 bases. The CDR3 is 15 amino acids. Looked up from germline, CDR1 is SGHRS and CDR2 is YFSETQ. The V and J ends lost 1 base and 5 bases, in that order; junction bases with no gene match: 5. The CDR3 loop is CASSLRGTGVTEAFF. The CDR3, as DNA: TGCGCCAGCAGCTTGCGGGGGACAGGGGTGACTGAAGCTTTCTTT. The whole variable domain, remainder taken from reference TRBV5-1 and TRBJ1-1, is KAGVTQTPRYLIKTRGQQVTLSCSPISGHRSVSWYQQTPGQGLQFLFEYFSETQRNKGNFPGRFSGRQFSNSRSEMNVSTLELGDSALYLCASSLRGTGVTEAFFGQGTRLTVV.

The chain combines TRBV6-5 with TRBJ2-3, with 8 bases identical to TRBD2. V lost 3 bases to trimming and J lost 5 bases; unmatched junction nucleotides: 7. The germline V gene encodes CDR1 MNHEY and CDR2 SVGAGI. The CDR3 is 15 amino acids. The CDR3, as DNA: TGTGCCAGCAGTTATCGGCGGGGGGCGGGAGATACGCAGTATTTT. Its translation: CASSYRRGAGDTQYF.

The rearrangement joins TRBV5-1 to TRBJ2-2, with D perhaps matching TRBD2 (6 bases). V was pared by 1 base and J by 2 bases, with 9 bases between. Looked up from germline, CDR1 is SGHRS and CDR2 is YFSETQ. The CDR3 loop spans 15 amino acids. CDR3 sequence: CASSLSGTNTGELFF. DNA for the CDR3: TGCGCCAGCAGCTTGTCCGGGACTAACACCGGGGAGCTGTTTTTT.

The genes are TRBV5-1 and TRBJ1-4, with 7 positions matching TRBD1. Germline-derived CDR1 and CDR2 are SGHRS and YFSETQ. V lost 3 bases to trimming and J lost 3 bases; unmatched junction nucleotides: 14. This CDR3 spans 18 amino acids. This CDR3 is CASSSGPGQGVSNEKLFF. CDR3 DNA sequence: TGCGCCAGCAGCTCCGGACCGGGGCAGGGGGTATCTAATGAAAAACTGTTTTTT.

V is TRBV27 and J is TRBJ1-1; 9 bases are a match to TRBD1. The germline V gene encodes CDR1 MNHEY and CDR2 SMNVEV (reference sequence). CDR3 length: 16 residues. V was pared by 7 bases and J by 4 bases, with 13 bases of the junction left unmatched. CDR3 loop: CASNLGPGQGVTEAFF. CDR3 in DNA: TGTGCCAGCAACCTCGGACCGGGACAGGGAGTCACTGAAGCTTTCTTT.

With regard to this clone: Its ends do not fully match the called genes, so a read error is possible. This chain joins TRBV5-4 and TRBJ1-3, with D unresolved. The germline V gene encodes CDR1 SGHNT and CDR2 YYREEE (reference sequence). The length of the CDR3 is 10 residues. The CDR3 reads CASTHEASRF. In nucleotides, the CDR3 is TGTGCCAGCACCCACGAGGCCTCCCGATTT. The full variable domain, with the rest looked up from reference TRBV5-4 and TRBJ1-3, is ETGVTQSPTHLIKTRGQQVTLRCSSQSGHNTVSWYQQALGQGPQFIFQYYREEENGRGNFPPRFSGLQFPNYSSELNVNALELDDSALYLCASTHEASRFGEGSWLTVV.

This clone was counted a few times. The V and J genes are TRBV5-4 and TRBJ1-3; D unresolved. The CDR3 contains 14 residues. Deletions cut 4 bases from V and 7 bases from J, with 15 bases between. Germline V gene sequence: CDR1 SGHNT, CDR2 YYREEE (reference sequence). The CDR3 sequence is CASSTIDTRNTIYF. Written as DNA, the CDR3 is TGTGCCAGCAGCACGATAGACACCCGGAACACCATATATTTT. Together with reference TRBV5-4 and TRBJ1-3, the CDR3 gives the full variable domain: ETGVTQSPTHLIKTRGQQVTLRCSSQSGHNTVSWYQQALGQGPQFIFQYYREEENGRGNFPPRFSGLQFPNYSSELNVNALELDDSALYLCASSTIDTRNTIYFGEGSWLTVV.

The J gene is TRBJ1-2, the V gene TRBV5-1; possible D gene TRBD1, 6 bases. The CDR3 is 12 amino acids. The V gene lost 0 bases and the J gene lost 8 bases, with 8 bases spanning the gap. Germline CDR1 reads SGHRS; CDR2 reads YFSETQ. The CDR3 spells CASSLGRGGYTF. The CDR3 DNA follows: TGCGCCAGCAGCTTGGGAAGGGGGGGCTACACCTTC.

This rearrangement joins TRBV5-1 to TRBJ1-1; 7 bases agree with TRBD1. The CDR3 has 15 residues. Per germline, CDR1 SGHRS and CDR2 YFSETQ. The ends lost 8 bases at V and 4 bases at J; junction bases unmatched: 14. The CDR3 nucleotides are TGCGCCAGTACTATCACAGGGGTTTCGGCCACTGAAGCTTTCTTT. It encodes CASTITGVSATEAFF.